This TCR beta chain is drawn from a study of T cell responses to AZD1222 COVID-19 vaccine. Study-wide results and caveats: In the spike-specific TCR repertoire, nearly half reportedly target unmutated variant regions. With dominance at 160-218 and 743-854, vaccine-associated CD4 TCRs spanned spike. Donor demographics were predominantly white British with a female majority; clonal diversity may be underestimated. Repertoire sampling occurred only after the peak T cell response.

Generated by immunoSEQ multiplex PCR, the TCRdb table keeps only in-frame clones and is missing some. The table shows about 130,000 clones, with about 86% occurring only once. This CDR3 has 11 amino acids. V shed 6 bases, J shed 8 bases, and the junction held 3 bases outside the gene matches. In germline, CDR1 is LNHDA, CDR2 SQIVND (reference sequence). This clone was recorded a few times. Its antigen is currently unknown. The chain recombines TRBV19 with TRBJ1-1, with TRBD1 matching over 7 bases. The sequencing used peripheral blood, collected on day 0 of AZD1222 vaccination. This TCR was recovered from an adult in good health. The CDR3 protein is CASRATGEAFF. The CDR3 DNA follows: TGTGCCAGTAGGGCGACAGGGGAAGCTTTCTTT.